This TCR beta chain was sequenced during a study of naive and memory T cell subsets. The CDR3 is 14 residues long. Trimming removed 0 bases from V and 2 bases from J, with 8 bases in between. Germline V gives CDR1 SGHKS, CDR2 YYEKEE (reference sequence). Two oligonucleotides, mixed equimolar, formed the beta constant-region primer covering TRBC1 and TRBC2. The ligated cDNA underwent four PCR rounds using SP2 and nested alpha and beta constant-region primers. An oligonucleotide with the SP2 primer and a 12-nucleotide UMI was ligated to the cDNA 3' end. TCRdb re-called the UMI-ligation and nested PCR reads with MiXCR, one entry per CDR3 protein. In the table there are 95,000 to 150,000 distinct CDR3 sequences, 35% to 40% of which are singletons. Four subsets defined by CD45RA and CD27 were sorted after CD3, CD4, CD8 and live/dead staining. This clonotype appeared a few times.

The V gene is TRBV5-5, the J gene TRBJ2-5; D not certain. This receptor was taken from a human donor in good health. The specimen was central memory CD4+ T cells from blood. The DNA for the CDR3 is TGTGCCAGCAGCTTGGTCGTGGGACAAGAGACCCAGTACTTC. It codes for CASSLVVGQETQYF.